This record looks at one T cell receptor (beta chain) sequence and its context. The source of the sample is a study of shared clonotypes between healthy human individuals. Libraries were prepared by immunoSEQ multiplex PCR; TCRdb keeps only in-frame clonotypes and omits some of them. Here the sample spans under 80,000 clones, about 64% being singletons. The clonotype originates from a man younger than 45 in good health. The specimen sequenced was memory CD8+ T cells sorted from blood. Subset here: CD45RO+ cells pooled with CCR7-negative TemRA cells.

The CDR3 DNA reads as TGCGCCAGCAGTCGGACTAGCGGGAGCTCCTACAATGAGCAGTTCTTC. As protein: CASSRTSGSSYNEQFF. The V call is TRBV5-1, the J call TRBJ2-1; 13 bases match TRBD2. Trimming cost V 5 bases and J 0 bases; bases outside gene matches: 2. From germline, CDR1 is SGHRS and CDR2 YFSETQ. The CDR3 is 16 residues long.